Described below is a single TCR beta chain sequence and its context. The CDR3 is 15 amino acids. Looked up from germline, CDR1 is SGHVS and CDR2 is FQNEAQ. V lost 4 bases to trimming and J lost 0 bases, with 10 bases between them. This specimen comes from a study of T cells after yellow fever vaccination. TCRdb passed the 5' RACE reads through MiXCR, listing each CDR3 protein once. The data show approximately 96,000 distinct CDR3 sequences, about 8.4% seen once. J is TRBJ1-3 and V is TRBV7-8; perhaps TRBD1 as D (6 bases). This receptor was obtained from a man aged 18-30 years who received the YFV17D yellow fever vaccine. The specimen comprised CD8+ T cells not binding an NS4B(214-222) dextramer, sorted from PBMCs, sampled roughly 15 days after the first yellow fever vaccination. CDR3 sequence: CASSSDSHSGNTIYF. The CDR3 nucleotides are TGTGCCAGCAGCTCGGACAGCCACTCTGGAAACACCATATATTTT.